The next 24 T cell receptor beta chains were all read from a single sample in a study of vaccination effects on CD4 cells after COVID-19. Produced via immunoSEQ multiplex PCR; TCRdb's table is partial and in-frame only. The data show about 71,000 clones, over 75% seen once. Antigens for these TCRs are unknown. CD4+ T cells were isolated after roughly nine days of culture. Participants were given two doses of BNT162b2 or mRNA-1273 vaccine. The sequenced sample was CD4+ T cells from PBMCs cultured without peptide, obtained after COVID-19 vaccination. The receptors were gathered from a human donor who received a COVID-19 vaccine.

The chain combines TRBV28 with TRBJ2-6; D is possibly TRBD1 or TRBD2 (6 bases each). The CDR3 has 17 amino acids. Germline V CDR1 and CDR2: MDHEN, SYDVKM. Trimming stripped 6 bases from V and 4 bases from J, with 19 bases between. This CDR3 reads CASSQTLGGPGANVLTF. In DNA, the CDR3 is TGTGCCAGCAGCCAAACTTTAGGGGGGCCCGGGGCCAACGTCCTGACTTTC.

This chain connects TRBV10-3 to TRBJ2-5; weak D call: TRBD2 (6 bases). The CDR3 runs 14 residues. Germline V gene sequence: CDR1 ENHRY, CDR2 SYGVKD. Trimming pared 0 bases from V and 3 bases from J, leaving 8 bases between. CDR3 amino acids: CAISESGGKETQYF. The CDR3, as DNA: TGTGCCATCAGTGAGTCTGGGGGGAAAGAGACCCAGTACTTC.

The gene calls are TRBV5-4 and TRBJ2-1; the match to TRBD2 covers 9 bases. Per the germline V gene, CDR1 is SGHNT and CDR2 is YYREEE (reference sequence). This CDR3 comprises 15 residues. The CDR3 DNA reads TGTGCTACCGGAGCGGCGGGGGGGCCGGACAATGAGCAGTTCTTC. It yields the protein CATGAAGGPDNEQFF.

The rearrangement uses TRBV24-1 and TRBJ2-7, with 8 bases that match TRBD1. Germline values: CDR1 KGHDR, CDR2 SFDVKD. V trimming: 4 bases; J trimming: 2 bases; junction bases outside the gene matches: 18. The CDR3 consists of 19 residues. The CDR3 loop is CATSDHGQGPNLKPYEQYV. In DNA form, the CDR3 reads TGTGCCACCAGTGACCATGGACAGGGCCCGAACTTAAAGCCCTACGAGCAGTACGTC.

V and J are TRBV5-1 and TRBJ1-4, with TRBD1 as a possible D gene (5 bases). Germline V gene sequence: CDR1 SGHRS, CDR2 YFSETQ. The CDR3 is made up of 14 amino acids. Trimming took 4 bases from V and 8 from J, leaving 15 bases between them. The CDR3 bases are TGCGCCAGCAGCCTGGGACTTTCGGGGGAAAAACTGTTTTTT. Translated: CASSLGLSGEKLFF.

V gene TRBV5-1 combines with J gene TRBJ2-3; a possible D gene is TRBD1 (6 bases). The CDR3 is 17 residues long. Germline CDR1 reads SGHRS; CDR2 reads YFSETQ. Trimming took 0 bases from V and 1 from J, leaving 15 bases between them. DNA for the CDR3: TGCGCCAGCAGCTTGGTTGTGGGGGCCAAAGGCACAGATACGCAGTATTTT. Protein sequence: CASSLVVGAKGTDTQYF.

The genes are TRBV5-1 and TRBJ2-3; weak D call: TRBD1 (6 bases). In germline, CDR1 is SGHRS, CDR2 YFSETQ. The CDR3 length is 14 residues. V lost 4 bases and J 8 bases, leaving 17 bases between the germline ends. The CDR3 loop reads CASSPTREGGTQYF. The CDR3 DNA reads as TGCGCCAGCAGCCCAACTAGGGAAGGGGGTACGCAGTATTTT.

This chain uses TRBV29-1 with TRBJ1-4, with 11 nucleotides matching TRBD1. This CDR3 comprises 14 residues. Unmatched junction bases numbered 9, after V lost 7 bases and J lost 8 bases. Germline V lookup: CDR1 SQVTM, CDR2 ANQGSEA. DNA for the CDR3: TGCAGCGCCGGGTGGACAGGGGGCTTGGAAAAACTGTTTTTT. Translation: CSAGWTGGLEKLFF.

This clone has a handful of counts. V is TRBV9 and J is TRBJ2-7; D might be TRBD1 (6 bases). Germline CDR1 and CDR2: SGDLS and YYNGEE. The CDR3 length is 14 residues. The V gene lost 4 bases and the J gene lost 0 bases, with 11 bases spanning the gap. CDR3 sequence reads: CASSRDMSSYEQYV. The CDR3 nucleotides are TGTGCCAGCAGCCGGGACATGAGCTCCTACGAGCAGTACGTC.

The chain recombines TRBV30 with TRBJ1-6, with D maybe TRBD1 (5 bases). The CDR3 has 17 residues. The germline V gene has CDR1 GTSNPN and CDR2 SVGIG (reference sequence). Trimming left V 4 bases short and J 6 bases short, with 22 bases between. The CDR3 sequence: CAWKTGTHPGVNSPLHF. The CDR3 DNA sequence: TGTGCCTGGAAAACCGGGACCCACCCTGGGGTTAATTCACCCCTCCACTTT.

This clone was found once. V and J are TRBV3-1 (or the pseudogene TRBV3-2) and TRBJ1-2; 7 positions agree with TRBD1. The CDR3 contains 13 residues. Unmatched junction bases numbered 7, after V lost 5 bases and J lost 7 bases. Per germline, CDR1 LGHDT and CDR2 YNNKEL (reference sequence). CDR3 nucleotides: TGTGCCAGCAGCAAGGAGGGGGCGGTTGGCTACACCTTC. It codes for CASSKEGAVGYTF.

The J gene is TRBJ1-4, the V gene TRBV19; a possible D gene is TRBD1 (5 bases). The CDR3 loop spans 15 amino acids. CDR1 and CDR2 from the germline V gene are LNHDA and SQIVND (reference sequence). Trimming took 3 bases from V and 2 from J, leaving 10 bases between them. This CDR3 reads CASSIGRGTNEKLFF. Written as DNA, the CDR3 is TGTGCCAGTAGTATTGGCCGGGGGACTAATGAAAAACTGTTTTTT.

This chain uses TRBV5-6 with TRBJ2-5, with TRBD1 identical over 8 bases. Looked up from germline, CDR1 is SGHDT and CDR2 is YYEEEE. The CDR3 contains 13 residues. The trim removed 4 bases at V and 4 bases at J, leaving 3 bases unmatched. CDR3 residues: CASSRDRGETQYF. The CDR3 DNA reads TGTGCCAGCAGCAGAGACAGGGGAGAGACCCAGTACTTC.

The CDR3 nucleotides are TGTGCCAGCAGCACCAGGACAGGGAGTGAAAAACTGTTTTTT. Encoded protein: CASSTRTGSEKLFF. The gene calls are TRBV5-5 and TRBJ1-4; 8 bases fit TRBD1. There are 14 residues in the CDR3. V lost 4 bases, J lost 7 bases, and 6 bases stayed unmatched. Per the germline V gene, CDR1 is SGHKS and CDR2 is YYEKEE (reference sequence).

V is TRBV6-5 and J is TRBJ1-1; a possible D gene is TRBD1 (6 bases). The CDR3 is 12 amino acids. Germline CDR1 MNHEY, CDR2 SVGAGI. The V end lost 8 bases, the J end lost 5 bases, and 12 bases lay between the germline ends. For the CDR3, the DNA is TGTGCCAGCGGCTACAGGGCAACTGAAGCTTTCTTT. Translation: CASGYRATEAFF.

The chain recombines TRBV29-1 with TRBJ1-4; 7 nucleotides match TRBD1. The germline V gene encodes CDR1 SQVTM and CDR2 ANQGSEA. The V and J ends lost 4 bases and 0 bases, in that order; junction bases with no gene match: 11. There are 17 residues in the CDR3. CDR3 DNA: TGCAGCGTTGTGTTTCCGGGACAGCGTGCAACTAATGAAAAACTGTTTTTT. Protein: CSVVFPGQRATNEKLFF.

The chain joins TRBV24-1 to TRBJ2-3; weak D call: TRBD1 (6 bases). This CDR3 contains 16 residues. V shed 5 bases and J shed 6 bases, with 20 bases lying between them. CDR1 and CDR2 (germline): KGHDR, SFDVKD. CDR3 amino acids: CATSGPGHQSQDTQYF. The CDR3 DNA sequence: TGTGCCACCAGTGGGCCGGGACATCAATCGCAGGATACGCAGTATTTT.

This chain connects TRBV5-1 to TRBJ2-2; D is possibly TRBD1 (5 bases). The CDR3 runs to 17 residues. Trimming took 4 bases from V and 2 from J, leaving 18 bases between them. Germline V CDR1 and CDR2: SGHRS, YFSETQ. The CDR3 sequence: CASSRSTGLRNTGELFF. In DNA, the CDR3 is TGCGCCAGCAGCCGGTCCACAGGTTTGAGAAACACCGGGGAGCTGTTTTTT.

The chain couples TRBV7-9 to TRBJ1-6, with no clear D. The CDR3 length is 14 residues. Trimming left V 6 bases short and J 0 bases short, with 6 bases between. Germline lookup yields CDR1 SEHNR and CDR2 FQNEAQ (reference sequence). CDR3 amino acids: CASSWNSYNSPLHF. CDR3 DNA: TGTGCCAGCAGTTGGAACTCCTATAATTCACCCCTCCACTTT.

This chain connects TRBV9 to TRBJ2-5; D assignment may be TRBD1 or TRBD2 (6 bases each). CDR3 size: 16 residues. Germline V gene sequence: CDR1 SGDLS, CDR2 YYNGEE. V gave up 3 bases and J gave up 6 bases, with 21 bases separating them. The CDR3 spells CASSARGDEASKTQYF. The CDR3, as DNA: TGTGCCAGCAGCGCAAGGGGGGACGAGGCGAGCAAGACCCAGTACTTC. Combining the CDR3 with reference TRBV9 and TRBJ2-5 gives the whole variable domain DSGVTQTPKHLITATGQRVTLRCSPRSGDLSVYWYQQSLDQGLQFLIQYYNGEERAKGNILERFSAQQFPDLHSELNLSSLELGDSALYFCASSARGDEASKTQYFGPGTRLLVL.

The V call is TRBV18, the J call TRBJ2-3; 9 nucleotides align to TRBD2. The V segment lost 3 bases and the J segment 1 base; nucleotides outside the gene matches: 2. The CDR3 has 15 residues. Germline CDR1 is KGHSH and CDR2 is LQKENI. CDR3 nucleotides: TGTGCCAGCTCACCTCGGACTAGCGGCACAGATACGCAGTATTTT. Its translation: CASSPRTSGTDTQYF.

This chain uses TRBV7-2 with TRBJ1-4; D gene uncertain. The V gene lost 2 bases and the J gene lost 8 bases, with 21 bases spanning the gap. CDR3 size: 17 residues. Germline CDR1 reads SGHTA; CDR2 reads FQGNSA. The DNA for the CDR3 is TGTGCCAGCAGCTTATTTGGTCGTGGGGTGCTAGGAGAAAAACTGTTTTTT. It codes for CASSLFGRGVLGEKLFF.

This chain uses TRBV30 with TRBJ1-2; D is uncertain. The CDR3 contains 14 residues. Trimming shortened V by 4 bases and J by 2 bases, and 14 bases separated the two germline ends. Looked up from germline, CDR1 is GTSNPN and CDR2 is SVGIG (reference sequence). The CDR3 nucleotides are TGTGCCTGGACAAGGTCCGCAGTGAACTATGGCTACACCTTC. Translating it yields CAWTRSAVNYGYTF.

There are a few counts of this clone. This chain joins TRBV19 and TRBJ2-3; the match to TRBD2 covers 7 bases. The length of the CDR3 is 15 residues. V dropped 4 bases and J dropped 0; count of bases not matched to a gene: 4. The germline V gene encodes CDR1 LNHDA and CDR2 SQIVND (reference sequence). CDR3 sequence (DNA): TGTGCCAGTAGTACTGGACTAGTGAGCACAGATACGCAGTATTTT. Amino acid sequence: CASSTGLVSTDTQYF. Based on the CDR3 plus reference TRBV19 and TRBJ2-3, the full variable domain is DGGITQSPKYLFRKEGQNVTLSCEQNLNHDAMYWYRQDPGQGLRLIYYSQIVNDFQKGDIAEGYSVSREKKESFPLTVTSAQKNPTAFYLCASSTGLVSTDTQYFGPGTRLTVL.